The sequence of this TCR beta chain was determined in a study of T cell repertoires in cytomegalovirus infection. MiXCR, run by TCRdb on the reads, gives a single entry per CDR3 protein. This sample has 680,000 or so distinct CDR3 sequences; 35% occur once, and the top ten carry under 3.5%. This CDR3 has 13 amino acids. CDR1 is MRHNA, CDR2 SNTAGT, per germline. V was cut by 2 bases and J by 2 bases, with 6 bases left in between. Concerning this clonotype: Its target is not known. A much larger clonotype is one base distant, so this may be a read error.

Overall study results and limits: Ex vivo responses were dominated by HLA-C-restricted CMV-specific TCR beta clonotypes.

The source is a human donor in good health (CMV status not recorded). Some clones in this sample may be carry-over from other donors' samples. The chain couples TRBV6-4 to TRBJ1-1; D possibly corresponds to TRBD1 (5 bases). Sequenced: PBMCs. Written as DNA, the CDR3 is TGTGCCAGCAGTGACCGGGACAACACTGAAGCTTTCTTT. Amino acid sequence: CASSDRDNTEAFF.